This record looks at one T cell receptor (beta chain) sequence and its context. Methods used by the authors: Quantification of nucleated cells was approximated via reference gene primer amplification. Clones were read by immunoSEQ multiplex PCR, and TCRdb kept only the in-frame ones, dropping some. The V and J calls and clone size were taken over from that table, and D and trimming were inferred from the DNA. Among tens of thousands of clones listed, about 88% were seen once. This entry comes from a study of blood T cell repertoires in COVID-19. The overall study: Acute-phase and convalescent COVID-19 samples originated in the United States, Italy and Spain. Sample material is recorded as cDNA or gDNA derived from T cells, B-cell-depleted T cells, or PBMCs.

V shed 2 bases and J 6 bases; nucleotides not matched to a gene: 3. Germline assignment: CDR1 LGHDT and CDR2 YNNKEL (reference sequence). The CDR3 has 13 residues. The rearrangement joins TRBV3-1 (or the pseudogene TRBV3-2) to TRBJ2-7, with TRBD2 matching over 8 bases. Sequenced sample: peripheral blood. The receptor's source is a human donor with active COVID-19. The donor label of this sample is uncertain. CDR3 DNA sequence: TGTGCCAGCAGCCAAAGGACTAGCCGCGAGCAGTACTTC. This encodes CASSQRTSREQYF.